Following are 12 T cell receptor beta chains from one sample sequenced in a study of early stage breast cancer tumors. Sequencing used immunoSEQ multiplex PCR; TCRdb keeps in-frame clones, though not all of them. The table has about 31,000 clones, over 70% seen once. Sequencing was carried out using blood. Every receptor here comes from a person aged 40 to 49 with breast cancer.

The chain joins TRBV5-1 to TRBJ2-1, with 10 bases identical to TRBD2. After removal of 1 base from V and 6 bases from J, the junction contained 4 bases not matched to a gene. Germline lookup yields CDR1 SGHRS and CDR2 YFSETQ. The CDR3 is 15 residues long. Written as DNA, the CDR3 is TGCGCCAGCAGCTTGCAGTCTAGCGGGAGCAATGAGCAGTTCTTC. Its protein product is CASSLQSSGSNEQFF.

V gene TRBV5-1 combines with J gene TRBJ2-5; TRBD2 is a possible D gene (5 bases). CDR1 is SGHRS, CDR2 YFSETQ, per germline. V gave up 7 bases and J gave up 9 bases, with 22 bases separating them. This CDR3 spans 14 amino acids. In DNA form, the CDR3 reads TGCGCCAGCGGCCCCGAGGGTGGCCGACGGGCCCAGTACTTC. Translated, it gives CASGPEGGRRAQYF. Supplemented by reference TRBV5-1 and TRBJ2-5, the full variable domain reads KAGVTQTPRYLIKTRGQQVTLSCSPISGHRSVSWYQQTPGQGLQFLFEYFSETQRNKGNFPGRFSGRQFSNSRSEMNVSTLELGDSALYLCASGPEGGRRAQYFGPGTRLLVL.

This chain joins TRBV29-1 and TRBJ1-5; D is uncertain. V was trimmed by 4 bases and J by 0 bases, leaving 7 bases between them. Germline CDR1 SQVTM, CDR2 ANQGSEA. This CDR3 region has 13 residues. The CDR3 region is CSVGTVSNQPQHF. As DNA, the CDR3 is TGCAGCGTTGGGACCGTTAGCAATCAGCCCCAGCATTTT.

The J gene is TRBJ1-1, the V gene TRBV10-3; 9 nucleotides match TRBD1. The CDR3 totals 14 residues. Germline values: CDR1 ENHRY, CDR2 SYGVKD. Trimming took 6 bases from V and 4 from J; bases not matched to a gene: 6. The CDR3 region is CAIREPDRGTEAFF. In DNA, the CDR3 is TGTGCCATCAGAGAACCGGACAGGGGCACTGAAGCTTTCTTT.

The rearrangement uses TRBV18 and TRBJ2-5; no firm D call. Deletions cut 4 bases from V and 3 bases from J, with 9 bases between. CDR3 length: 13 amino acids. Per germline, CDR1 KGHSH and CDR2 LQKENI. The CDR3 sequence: CASSLGSKETQYF. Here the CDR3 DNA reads TGTGCCAGCTCACTGGGATCAAAAGAGACCCAGTACTTC.

Here the CDR3 DNA reads TGTGCCAGCAGTTACGGCCGCCTGGACAGAAAGACCCCCGAGCAGTACTTC. Translating it yields CASSYGRLDRKTPEQYF. The rearrangement uses TRBV28 and TRBJ2-7, with D possibly matching TRBD1 (6 bases). The CDR3 contains 17 residues. Germline CDR1 reads MDHEN; CDR2 reads SYDVKM. V gave up 4 bases and J gave up 6 bases, with 25 bases separating them.

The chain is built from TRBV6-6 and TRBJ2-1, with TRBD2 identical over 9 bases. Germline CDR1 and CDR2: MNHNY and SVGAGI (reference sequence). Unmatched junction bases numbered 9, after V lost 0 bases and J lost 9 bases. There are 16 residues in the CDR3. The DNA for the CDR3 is TGTGCCAGCAGTTACTCGCGACTAGCGGCTTCCCCTGAGCAGTTCTTC. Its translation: CASSYSRLAASPEQFF.

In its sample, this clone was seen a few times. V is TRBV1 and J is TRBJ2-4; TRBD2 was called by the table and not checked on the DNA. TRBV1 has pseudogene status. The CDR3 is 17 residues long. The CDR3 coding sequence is TGCACCAGCAGCCAAGATTCCAGCGGCCCTACCAAAAACATTCAGTACTTC. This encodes CTSSQDSSGPTKNIQYF.

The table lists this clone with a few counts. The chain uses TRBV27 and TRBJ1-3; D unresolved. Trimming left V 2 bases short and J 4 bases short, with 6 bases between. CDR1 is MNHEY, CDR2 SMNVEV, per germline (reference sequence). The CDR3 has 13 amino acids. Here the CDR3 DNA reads TGTGCCAGCAGTTTAGTAATGGGAAACACCATATATTTT. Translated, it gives CASSLVMGNTIYF.

CDR3 bases: TGTGCCTGGAGTGTAACCGGGACAGGGGGCGTTCAGCCCCAGCATTTT. Its protein is CAWSVTGTGGVQPQHF. The chain has TRBV30 and TRBJ1-5; 12 bases map to TRBD1. Unmatched junction bases numbered 6, after V lost 0 bases and J lost 6 bases. The CDR3 has 16 amino acids. Per germline, CDR1 GTSNPN and CDR2 SVGIG (reference sequence).

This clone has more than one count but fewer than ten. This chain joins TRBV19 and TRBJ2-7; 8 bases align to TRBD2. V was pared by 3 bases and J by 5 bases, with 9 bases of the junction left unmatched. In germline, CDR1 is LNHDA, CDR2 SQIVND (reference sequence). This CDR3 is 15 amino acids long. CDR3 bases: TGTGCCAGTAGTATCGGGGGGGCTGTTTTTGACGAGCAGTACTTC. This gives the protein CASSIGGAVFDEQYF.

The CDR3, as DNA: TGTGCCATCAGTGTTGGGAGGGGGACTGTCAATGAGCAGTTCTTC. Amino acid sequence: CAISVGRGTVNEQFF. The rearrangement joins TRBV10-3 to TRBJ2-1; possibly TRBD2 for D (7 bases). The V end lost 4 bases, the J end lost 6 bases, and 16 bases lay between the germline ends. The CDR3 contains 15 residues. Germline V gene data show CDR1 as ENHRY and CDR2 as SYGVKD.